This T cell receptor (beta chain) is from a study of blood T cell repertoires in COVID-19. Study context: Spain, Italy and the United States supplied samples that represented acute and convalescent COVID-19. The cDNA or gDNA used as material had been derived from T cells, B-cell-depleted T cells, or PBMCs.

Authors' data handling: Amplified reference gene primers provided the basis for estimating nucleated cell counts. Produced via immunoSEQ multiplex PCR; TCRdb's table is partial and in-frame only. That table furnishes V, J and clone size, whereas the DNA furnished D and trimming. The data contain roughly 120,000 clones, 65% to 85% of them seen just once; the ten biggest clones take up under 2.5%. The CDR3 has 15 residues. The V segment lost 4 bases and the J segment 4 bases; nucleotides outside the gene matches: 5. From germline, CDR1 is LNHNV and CDR2 YYDKDF (reference sequence). This sequence joins TRBV15 and TRBJ1-1, with 11 bases matching TRBD1. The source is a man between 65 and 80 years old with acute or convalescent COVID-19. Sequencing was carried out using peripheral blood. This chain's CDR3 is CATSIGGTGGTEAFF. In DNA, the CDR3 is TGTGCCACCAGCATTGGGGGGACAGGGGGCACTGAAGCTTTCTTT.